The 2 T cell receptor beta chains below all came from one sample that was sequenced in a study of Ad26.COV2.S vaccination and SARS-CoV-2 variants. Specified treatment: approximately 18 received Ad26.COV2.S at low or high dose, single or two shots; roughly five received placebo; per-sample allocation not given. Day 63 following the first vaccine or placebo injection was when the samples were taken. Some clones are missing from TCRdb's copy, which holds only in-frame ones; the method was immunoSEQ multiplex PCR. Here the sample spans 500,000 or so clones, 80% to 90% being singletons. The source was peripheral blood, collected in a trial of Ad26.COV2.S vaccine versus placebo. Receptor source: a person aged 18-65 years who received the Ad26.COV2.S COVID-19 vaccine or a placebo.

The chain links TRBV11-3 to TRBJ1-2, with a tentative D call TRBD1 (6 bases). Germline V CDR1 and CDR2: SGHNT, YENEEA. The ends were cut back, 4 bases at V and 7 bases at J, with 13 bases in the middle. CDR3 length equals 13 residues. The CDR3 DNA follows: TGTGCCAGCAGCTCACAGGGTGATGGTGGCTACACCTTC. It codes for CASSSQGDGGYTF.

V gene TRBV5-5 combines with J gene TRBJ2-1; D call uncertain. The CDR3 consists of 14 residues. Trimming took 0 bases from V and 0 from J, leaving 4 bases between them. Per germline, CDR1 SGHKS and CDR2 YYEKEE (reference sequence). The CDR3 sequence is CASSLASSYNEQFF. CDR3 bases: TGTGCCAGCAGCTTGGCCAGCTCCTACAATGAGCAGTTCTTC.